These T cell receptor beta chains were read from a single sample in a study of blood T cell repertoires in COVID-19. Sequencing was performed with immunoSEQ multiplex PCR; in TCRdb, only in-frame clones are kept and a portion is missing. The sample includes fewer than 450,000 clones, about nine tenths of them seen just once. Sequenced material: PBMCs or T cells enriched from blood (not recorded which). The receptors were gathered from a man younger than 35 who had recovered from COVID-19. Both conserved end residues are part of each CDR3.

j_gene: TRBJ2-7; v_gene: TRBV15; len: 14; CDR3aa: CATSARDYSYEQYF
j_gene: TRBJ1-4; v_gene: TRBV7-9; len: 14; CDR3aa: CASSLGQLNEKLFF
j_gene: TRBJ2-1; v_gene: TRBV29-1; len: 14; CDR3aa: CSVERLAGDNEQFF
j_gene: TRBJ1-2; v_gene: TRBV3-1/TRBV3-2; len: 16; CDR3aa: CASSQTRQGLNYGYTF
j_gene: TRBJ1-1; v_gene: TRBV19; len: 12; CDR3aa: CASSGGYTEAFF
j_gene: TRBJ1-1; v_gene: TRBV5-6; len: 16; CDR3aa: CASSLGWRDRETEAFF
j_gene: TRBJ1-2; v_gene: TRBV6-5; len: 15; CDR3aa: CASSFDRQSNYGYTF
j_gene: TRBJ2-1; v_gene: TRBV11-2; len: 18; CDR3aa: CASSLDRVLRGAYNEQFF
j_gene: TRBJ1-2; v_gene: TRBV4-1; len: 13; CDR3aa: CASSQVRSYGYTF
j_gene: TRBJ2-5; v_gene: TRBV5-1; len: 15; CDR3aa: CASSLVAGGDGTQYF
j_gene: TRBJ1-1; v_gene: TRBV3-1/TRBV3-2; len: 13; CDR3aa: CASSQSGTDKAFF
j_gene: TRBJ1-4; v_gene: TRBV28; len: 13; CDR3aa: CASNPGQNEKLFF
j_gene: TRBJ1-1; v_gene: TRBV14; len: 14; CDR3aa: CASSQTGWGTEAFF
j_gene: TRBJ1-5; v_gene: TRBV5-1; len: 16; CDR3aa: CASSLGGGNSNQPQHF
j_gene: TRBJ1-1; v_gene: TRBV18; len: 14; CDR3aa: CASSPAGERTEAFF
j_gene: TRBJ1-2; v_gene: TRBV18; len: 14; CDR3aa: CASSLVVAPEGYTF
j_gene: TRBJ1-6; v_gene: TRBV28; len: 17; CDR3aa: CASSLDKTGVYNSPLHF